These 22 T cell receptor beta chains share one sample of origin, sequenced in a study of blood T cells in healthy people across ages. A second PCR of about 7 to 12 cycles used a sample-barcoded 5' primer and a J-beta primer mix. TCRdb processed the 5' RACE reads anew with MiXCR; each CDR3 protein has one entry. The sample consists of under 2,000,000 distinct CDR3 sequences, around half of them appearing once. Sequenced sample: blood. Receptors originate from a woman aged 40-49 years in good health.

This clonotype was seen more than once but under ten times. The rearrangement joins TRBV5-1 to TRBJ2-3; 9 nucleotides line up with TRBD2. CDR1 and CDR2 from the germline V gene are SGHRS and YFSETQ. The junction had 11 bases not matched to a gene; V was cut back by 4 bases and J by 5 bases. This CDR3 is 16 amino acids long. The CDR3 spells CASSPFAGGPEDTQYF. The CDR3 bases are TGCGCCAGCAGCCCTTTCGCGGGGGGGCCAGAAGATACGCAGTATTTT.

This rearrangement joins TRBV15 to TRBJ2-5; D is unresolved. The CDR3 has 14 amino acids. Trimming removed 1 base at V and 2 bases at J, with 8 bases between. CDR1 is LNHNV, CDR2 YYDKDF, per germline (reference sequence). Here the CDR3 reads CATSRGAIQETQYF. DNA for the CDR3: TGTGCCACCAGCAGAGGAGCAATACAAGAGACCCAGTACTTC.

A few counts support this clonotype. The chain recombines TRBV20-1 with TRBJ2-7; 9 bases align to TRBD1. Germline V CDR1 and CDR2: DFQATT, SNEGSKA (reference sequence). J was trimmed by 3 bases and V by 2 bases; bases with no gene match: 8. The CDR3 extends over 15 amino acids. The CDR3 nucleotides read TGCAGTGCTAGAAGGGGGGACAGGGAGCTCTACGAGCAGTACTTC. Protein: CSARRGDRELYEQYF.

V is TRBV15 and J is TRBJ1-5, with D tentatively TRBD1 (5 bases). CDR1 and CDR2 from the germline V gene are LNHNV and YYDKDF (reference sequence). The CDR3 covers 15 residues. V dropped 1 base and J dropped 6 bases, with 13 bases sitting between them. The CDR3 region is CATSRVGTGPQPQHF. CDR3 in DNA: TGTGCCACCAGCAGAGTCGGGACGGGTCCTCAGCCCCAGCATTTT.

As to this clonotype: At one end, the junction sequence differs from germline, possibly due to a read error. The V call is TRBV9, the J call TRBJ2-6, with 12 bases aligning to TRBD1. Germline V lookup: CDR1 SGDLS, CDR2 YYNGEE. The CDR3 loop spans 18 amino acids. CDR3 residues: CASQHPGQGAQGADVLTF. In nucleotides, the CDR3 is TGTGCCAGCCAACATCCGGGACAGGGGGCGCAGGGGGCCGACGTCCTGACTTTC. Complete variable domain (other parts from reference TRBV9 and TRBJ2-6): DSGVTQTPKHLITATGQRVTLRCSPRSGDLSVYWYQQSLDQGLQFLIQYYNGEERAKGNILERFSAQQFPDLHSELNLSSLELGDSALYFCASQHPGQGAQGADVLTFGAGSRLTVL.

This clonotype was counted between two and nine times. The rearrangement joins TRBV20-1 to TRBJ2-1, with 9 bases aligning to TRBD2. The CDR3 length is 20 residues. Losses at the gene ends were 4 bases for V and 1 base for J; bases not matched to a gene: 20. Germline lookup yields CDR1 DFQATT and CDR2 SNEGSKA (reference sequence). CDR3 sequence (DNA): TGCAGTGCTACAGGGCCCGGGACTAGCCGTCCTCATACATCCTACAATGAGCAGTTCTTC. This translates into CSATGPGTSRPHTSYNEQFF.

The chain recombines TRBV12-3 or TRBV12-4 with TRBJ1-6; 8 positions agree with TRBD1. Germline trimming cut 7 bases from V and 9 bases from J; bases unmatched to any gene: 8. This CDR3 contains 14 residues. CDR3 nucleotides: TGTGCCAGCACCCGGGACAGGATAAGTTCACCCCTCCACTTT. Translating gives CASTRDRISSPLHF.

The rearrangement links TRBV6-6 to TRBJ2-7; D could derive from TRBD1 or TRBD2 (5 bases each). Trimming stripped 7 bases from V and 0 bases from J, with 13 bases between. The CDR3 extends over 14 amino acids. Germline V gives CDR1 MNHNY, CDR2 SVGAGI (reference sequence). The CDR3 DNA reads as TGTGCCAGCAAAACAGGAGGAAGCTCCTACGAGCAGTACTTC. Protein: CASKTGGSSYEQYF.

The table lists this clonotype with a few counts. The rearrangement joins TRBV12-3 or TRBV12-4 to TRBJ2-3, with D hard to call. There are 15 residues in the CDR3. Trimming took 0 bases from V and 8 from J, leaving 15 bases between them. The CDR3 is CASSLALEGSGTQYF. CDR3 coding DNA: TGTGCCAGCAGTTTAGCCCTGGAAGGGTCGGGTACGCAGTATTTT.

The chain combines TRBV24-1 with TRBJ2-3, with D uncertain. The germline gives CDR1 KGHDR, CDR2 SFDVKD. This CDR3 is 13 amino acids long. The V end was cut by 3 bases, the J end by 0 bases, with 3 bases between. The CDR3 DNA follows: TGTGCCACCAGTGATACTAGCACAGATACGCAGTATTTT. Protein: CATSDTSTDTQYF.

The chain carries TRBV16 and TRBJ1-2; 7 bases align to TRBD1. Unmatched junction bases numbered 13, after V lost 3 bases and J lost 9 bases. CDR1 and CDR2 from the germline V gene are KGHSY and FQNENV. This CDR3 has 15 amino acids. CDR3 in DNA: TGTGCCAGCAGCCATCCGACAGGGCCGGGGAATAGCTACACCTTC. It encodes CASSHPTGPGNSYTF.

This chain connects TRBV7-9 to TRBJ2-5; TRBD1 is a possible D gene (6 bases). Germline V gene data show CDR1 as SEHNR and CDR2 as FQNEAQ (reference sequence). The ends were cut back, 3 bases at V and 3 bases at J, with 14 bases in the middle. This CDR3 is built from 15 residues. In DNA, the CDR3 is TGTGCCAGCAGCTTTGGGGACACCCTAAAAGAGACCCAGTACTTC. It is translated as CASSFGDTLKETQYF.

With regard to this clonotype: At one boundary the junction diverges from the germline segment, which might be a read error. The chain is built from TRBV5-6 and TRBJ1-4; 8 nucleotides match TRBD1. Looked up from germline, CDR1 is SGHDT and CDR2 is YYEEEE. The CDR3 runs to 15 residues. Here the CDR3 DNA reads TGTGCCAACAGCCAGAACAGGGGGAAAAATGAAAAACTGTTTTTT. Its translation is CANSQNRGKNEKLFF.

This clonotype was counted a few times. This chain uses TRBV29-1 with TRBJ1-2, with D perhaps TRBD1 (6 bases). The CDR3 has 15 amino acids. The V gene lost 2 bases and the J gene lost 1 base, with 14 bases spanning the gap. From germline, CDR1 is SQVTM and CDR2 ANQGSEA. In nucleotides, the CDR3 is TGCAGCGTTGAAAACCCCACAGGGAATAACTATGGCTACACCTTC. Its translation is CSVENPTGNNYGYTF.

The genes are TRBV9 and TRBJ2-4; the D gene could be TRBD1 or TRBD2 (5 bases each). CDR1 and CDR2 from the germline V gene are SGDLS and YYNGEE. Trimming shortened V by 4 bases and J by 5 bases, and 13 bases separated the two germline ends. CDR3 size: 14 residues. The CDR3 sequence is CASSRPGTQNIQYF. The CDR3 nucleotides are TGTGCCAGCAGCCGTCCCGGGACCCAAAACATTCAGTACTTC.

The chain has TRBV6-1 and TRBJ2-1; 12 bases are shared with TRBD1. The assigned J gene may be wrong: the sequence end matches TRBJ2-7 better. The germline gives CDR1 MNHNS, CDR2 SASEGT. This CDR3 is 15 amino acids long. CDR3 region: CASSEVGQGAFEQYF. DNA for the CDR3: TGTGCCAGCAGTGAGGTGGGACAGGGGGCGTTCGAGCAGTACTTC.

This chain links TRBV9 with TRBJ2-1, with 15 bases identical to TRBD2. The CDR3 totals 20 residues. The V and J ends lost 4 bases and 4 bases, in that order; junction bases with no gene match: 15. The germline V gene has CDR1 SGDLS and CDR2 YYNGEE. CDR3 DNA: TGTGCCAGCAGCCCACTCGTATGGACTAGCGGGGGGGCCCTGTACAATGAGCAGTTCTTC. Residues: CASSPLVWTSGGALYNEQFF. The full variable domain, with the rest looked up from reference TRBV9 and TRBJ2-1, is DSGVTQTPKHLITATGQRVTLRCSPRSGDLSVYWYQQSLDQGLQFLIQYYNGEERAKGNILERFSAQQFPDLHSELNLSSLELGDSALYFCASSPLVWTSGGALYNEQFFGPGTRLTVL.

This clonotype was detected only a few times. The chain links TRBV6-6 to TRBJ2-7; 7 bases are shared with TRBD2. Germline CDR1 MNHNY, CDR2 SVGAGI (reference sequence). The CDR3 has 14 amino acids. Trimming removed 2 bases from V and 3 bases from J; junction bases left unmatched: 4. CDR3 region: CASSYGGTNYEQYF. In nucleotides, the CDR3 is TGTGCCAGCAGTTACGGTGGGACTAACTACGAGCAGTACTTC.

The chain links TRBV27 to TRBJ2-5; maybe TRBD1 (5 bases). V was cut by 0 bases and J by 5 bases, with 10 bases left in between. Germline V gene sequence: CDR1 MNHEY, CDR2 SMNVEV (reference sequence). The CDR3 has 14 residues. CDR3 loop: CASSLSGKGETQYF. The CDR3 region has the DNA TGTGCCAGCAGTTTATCAGGGAAGGGGGAGACCCAGTACTTC.

This clonotype appeared a few times. This sequence joins TRBV11-2 and TRBJ1-2, with D possibly TRBD1 on 6 matching bases. Germline CDR1 SGHAT, CDR2 FQNNGV. The CDR3 loop spans 16 amino acids. V lost 3 bases to trimming and J lost 4 bases, with 18 bases between them. CDR3: CASSLNWGQGIYGYTF. CDR3 coding DNA: TGTGCCAGCAGCTTGAACTGGGGGCAGGGCATCTATGGCTACACCTTC.

V gene TRBV9 combines with J gene TRBJ2-5, with 9 nucleotides matching TRBD1. V was clipped by 0 bases and J by 1 base; unmatched bases: 10. This CDR3 has 18 residues. The germline V gene encodes CDR1 SGDLS and CDR2 YYNGEE. CDR3 nucleotide sequence: TGTGCCAGCAGCGTAGGTGTCGGGACAGGGCGCCTCCAAGAGACCCAGTACTTC. As protein: CASSVGVGTGRLQETQYF.

J is TRBJ2-3 and V is TRBV7-2, with a tentative D call TRBD1 (5 bases). V lost 1 base to trimming and J lost 4 bases, with 18 bases between them. This CDR3 comprises 17 residues. Germline assignment: CDR1 SGHTA and CDR2 FQGNSA. CDR3 region: CASSLVQAVVSADTQYF. Written as DNA, the CDR3 is TGTGCCAGCAGCTTAGTACAGGCTGTGGTTTCAGCAGATACGCAGTATTTT.